The 26 T cell receptor beta chains below come from one sample, sequenced in a study of Graves' ophthalmopathy and Graves' hyperthyroidism (dated by TCRdb to 2017 to 2018). Sequencing used an Illumina HiSeq 2000. For repertoire sequencing, the TCR beta CDR3 regions were amplified from RNA transcripts. A first-round RT-PCR used HTBI primers with the Qiagen OneStep RT-PCR kit, followed by a second-round multiplex PCR, size selection and purification. TCRdb ran its own pipeline on the public reads, namely fastp trimming at Q25 and MiXCR clone calling, and kept in-frame beta chains. For every CDR3 protein sequence, its rows merge into one entry that carries the most common genes and DNA. The sample table contains about 1.1 million distinct CDR3 sequences; only one count was recorded for less than 45% of them. Roughly 10% of the sample is held by the ten biggest clonotypes. Material for sequencing was peripheral blood or thyroid tissue (not recorded which). The receptors stem from an adult man with Graves' hyperthyroidism.

This clonotype was detected only a few times. The chain carries TRBV15 and TRBJ1-1; D perhaps matches TRBD1 (5 bases). The germline V gene encodes CDR1 LNHNV and CDR2 YYDKDF (reference sequence). The CDR3 is 14 residues long. Trimming pared 11 bases from V and 7 bases from J, leaving 23 bases between. CDR3 DNA sequence: TGTGCCTGGACCATCGAGGAGGGGCGCCTTGAAGCTTTCTTT. This translates into CAWTIEEGRLEAFF.

The chain joins TRBV6-9 to TRBJ1-5; D is perhaps TRBD1 (6 bases). The CDR3 covers 14 residues. Germline CDR1 MNHGY, CDR2 SVAAGI. V was cut by 4 bases and J by 11 bases, with 18 bases left in between. CDR3 loop: CASSFTGGYRAQHF. The CDR3 region has the DNA TGTGCCAGCAGTTTCACCGGGGGCTACCGGGCCCAGCATTTT.

The J gene is TRBJ2-5, the V gene TRBV5-5; TRBD1 matches at 8 bases. The germline V gene has CDR1 SGHKS and CDR2 YYEKEE (reference sequence). This CDR3 comprises 15 residues. Trimming took 4 bases from V and 7 from J; bases not matched to a gene: 12. The CDR3 loop is CASSIDRGRGGTQYF. CDR3 bases: TGTGCCAGCAGCATTGACAGGGGTCGAGGAGGGACCCAGTACTTC.

This clonotype has a count of ten or more. V and J are TRBV5-1 and TRBJ1-2; the D is unclear. The CDR3 loop spans 13 amino acids. V was trimmed by 4 bases and J by 4 bases, leaving 11 bases between them. CDR1 SGHRS and CDR2 YFSETQ come from the germline V gene. CDR3: CASSGNSPYGYTF. The CDR3 coding sequence is TGCGCCAGCAGCGGGAACAGTCCCTATGGCTACACCTTC.

This clonotype was observed once. The CDR3 DNA is TGCAGCGCCGGACAGGGGGCGTTCTATGGCTACACCTTC. This encodes CSAGQGAFYGYTF. The chain combines TRBV29-1 with TRBJ1-2, with 11 bases fitting TRBD1. The CDR3 length is 13 residues. Germline V gene lookup returns CDR1 SQVTM and CDR2 ANQGSEA. V was clipped by 7 bases and J by 4 bases; unmatched bases: 5.

This clonotype was detected ten times or more. The chain couples TRBV2 to TRBJ1-2; D is unclear. The length of the CDR3 is 12 residues. V dropped 6 bases and J dropped 11 bases, with 16 bases sitting between them. Germline CDR1 is SNHLY and CDR2 is FYNNEI. CDR3 sequence reads: CASRPTGIGYTF. CDR3 DNA sequence: TGTGCCAGCAGGCCGACGGGAATAGGTTACACCTTC.

The chain carries TRBV4-3 and TRBJ1-2; no definite D call. Trimming pared 0 bases from V and 8 bases from J, leaving 19 bases between. Germline V gene sequence: CDR1 LGHNA, CDR2 YSLEER. CDR3 length equals 16 residues. CDR3 sequence reads: CASSQDWRTEAAGYTF. In DNA form, the CDR3 reads TGCGCCAGCAGCCAAGATTGGAGGACGGAGGCCGCGGGCTACACCTTC.

The table lists this clonotype with many counts. This chain joins TRBV6-5 and TRBJ1-1; D ambiguous. Germline V lookup: CDR1 MNHEY, CDR2 SVGAGI. The CDR3 is 11 residues long. V dropped 7 bases and J dropped 2 bases, with 5 bases sitting between them. The CDR3 DNA sequence: TGTGCCAGCATCTTTAACACTGAAGCTTTCTTT. Its translation: CASIFNTEAFF.

Worth noting for this clonotype: Mismatch with germline at one junction end may stem from a read error. The chain has TRBV12-3 or TRBV12-4 and TRBJ2-7, with a tentative D call TRBD2 (5 bases). CDR3 length: 12 amino acids. The CDR3 DNA is TGTGCCAGCAGTTCCGGGATGGACGAGCAGCACTTC. Translating gives CASSSGMDEQHF.

This clonotype was picked up a small number of times. The chain recombines TRBV28 with TRBJ2-7; 9 nucleotides line up with TRBD1. Unmatched junction bases numbered 6, after V lost 5 bases and J lost 4 bases. The CDR3 totals 14 residues. Germline CDR1 is MDHEN and CDR2 is SYDVKM. Written as DNA, the CDR3 is TGTGCCAGCAGTCCCGACAGGGGGTTTTACGAGCAGTACTTC. This encodes CASSPDRGFYEQYF.

This clonotype was observed a few times. J is TRBJ2-2 and V is TRBV11-2; possibly TRBD1 for D (6 bases). Germline CDR1 reads SGHAT; CDR2 reads FQNNGV. The CDR3 has 19 residues. V lost 1 base, J lost 0 bases, and 18 bases lay in between. DNA of the CDR3: TGTGCCAGCAGCTTAGTGCCGGCAGGGGTTCTATCGAACACCGGGGAGCTGTTTTTT. Its protein product is CASSLVPAGVLSNTGELFF.

This clonotype was seen ten or more times. This chain connects TRBV7-9 to TRBJ1-5; 9 nucleotides align to TRBD1. Germline V gives CDR1 SEHNR, CDR2 FQNEAQ (reference sequence). This CDR3 comprises 15 residues. V shed 5 bases and J 1 base; nucleotides not matched to a gene: 3. CDR3 nucleotides: TGTGCCAGCAGCATAGGGACAGGGAGCAATCAGCCCCAGCATTTT. This translates into CASSIGTGSNQPQHF.

This clonotype has just a few counts. The chain uses TRBV7-6 and TRBJ1-5; a weak D match, TRBD1 (5 bases). The V and J ends lost 0 bases and 9 bases respectively, with 12 bases between them. The CDR3 is 14 residues long. The germline V gene encodes CDR1 SGHVS and CDR2 FNYEAQ. Written as DNA, the CDR3 is TGTGCCAGCAGCTTAGCTTCCGGGGACCGGCCCCAGCATTTT. Protein product: CASSLASGDRPQHF.

Ten or more counts support this clonotype. The chain recombines TRBV20-1 with TRBJ1-1, with D uncertain. Trimming pared 3 bases from V and 7 bases from J, leaving 15 bases between. The germline V gene encodes CDR1 DFQATT and CDR2 SNEGSKA (reference sequence). This CDR3 region has 13 residues. In DNA, the CDR3 is TGCAGTGCTAGCGGCGATGTATGGGGTGAAGCTTTCTTT. This gives the protein CSASGDVWGEAFF.

The V gene is TRBV24-1, the J gene TRBJ1-3; D is ambiguous. Germline values: CDR1 KGHDR, CDR2 SFDVKD. CDR3 length equals 18 residues. The ends were cut back, 1 base at V and 3 bases at J, with 18 bases in the middle. Written as DNA, the CDR3 is TGTGCCACCAGTGATTTATTAGGACGCGGGCCATTTGGAAACACCATATATTTT. It is translated as CATSDLLGRGPFGNTIYF.

This chain uses TRBV12-3 or TRBV12-4 with TRBJ1-2; D call uncertain. This CDR3 has 12 amino acids. Between the trimmed V and J ends, which lost 7 bases and 5 bases, there was a span of 11 bases. The DNA for the CDR3 is TGTGCCAGCAACTCCCAAGGGTATGGCTACACCTTC. Translated: CASNSQGYGYTF.

The table lists this clonotype with many counts. This sequence joins TRBV14 and TRBJ2-7; D may be TRBD1 (5 bases). From germline, CDR1 is SGHDN and CDR2 FVKESK. CDR3 length equals 15 residues. Trimming cost V 2 bases and J 2 bases, with 13 bases left between them. For the CDR3, the DNA is TGTGCCAGCAGCCAAACCCCGGACACGACCTACGAGCAGTACTTC. Its translation is CASSQTPDTTYEQYF.

This clonotype was seen ten or more times. The genes are TRBV20-1 and TRBJ1-2; D is possibly TRBD1 (5 bases). This CDR3 region has 14 residues. The germline CDR1 and CDR2 sequences are DFQATT and SNEGSKA (reference sequence). The ends were cut back, 0 bases at V and 1 base at J, with 9 bases in the middle. DNA for the CDR3: TGCAGTGCTAGAGACACGACAGTTAACTATGGCTACACCTTC. It translates to CSARDTTVNYGYTF.

There are many counts of this clonotype. The chain has TRBV20-1 and TRBJ1-3, with D possibly being TRBD1 (5 bases). CDR3 length: 14 amino acids. V gave up 3 bases and J gave up 0 bases, with 9 bases separating them. Germline values: CDR1 DFQATT, CDR2 SNEGSKA (reference sequence). The CDR3 sequence is CSARGESSGNTIYF. The CDR3 nucleotides read TGCAGTGCTAGGGGGGAAAGCTCTGGAAACACCATATATTTT.

The V call is TRBV6-5, the J call TRBJ1-3; the D gene is possibly TRBD1 (6 bases). V was clipped by 2 bases and J by 4 bases, with 9 bases between them. This CDR3 spans 14 amino acids. CDR1 and CDR2 (germline): MNHEY, SVGAGI. The chain's CDR3 is CASSYRGVGNTIYF. CDR3 bases: TGTGCCAGCAGTTACAGGGGGGTCGGAAACACCATATATTTT.

This chain joins TRBV7-8 and TRBJ1-3, with no clear D. Germline lookup yields CDR1 SGHVS and CDR2 FQNEAQ. V dropped 4 bases and J dropped 4 bases, with 8 bases sitting between them. The CDR3 length is 13 residues. CDR3 protein: CASSSIGGNTIYF. The CDR3 nucleotides are TGTGCCAGCAGCTCAATCGGAGGAAACACCATATATTTT.

The table lists this clonotype with many counts. The J gene is TRBJ2-5, the V gene TRBV19; D is undetermined. The V end lost 6 bases, the J end lost 0 bases, and 17 bases lay between the germline ends. Germline CDR1 is LNHDA and CDR2 is SQIVND (reference sequence). This CDR3 contains 16 residues. The CDR3 coding sequence is TGTGCCAGTAGGACTGACGGAATGCAGTACCAAGAGACCCAGTACTTC. As protein: CASRTDGMQYQETQYF. Using reference TRBV19 and TRBJ2-5 for the parts outside the CDR3, the full variable domain is DGGITQSPKYLFRKEGQNVTLSCEQNLNHDAMYWYRQDPGQGLRLIYYSQIVNDFQKGDIAEGYSVSREKKESFPLTVTSAQKNPTAFYLCASRTDGMQYQETQYFGPGTRLLVL.

Worth noting for this clonotype: This likely comes from a read error, as the CDR3 has no conserved phenylalanine or tryptophan at its end. The rearrangement uses TRBV25-1 and TRBJ1-1; maybe TRBD1 (5 bases). V lost 5 bases, J lost 1 base, and 14 bases lay in between. Germline CDR1 and CDR2: MGHDK and SYGVNS. The CDR3 extends over 15 amino acids. The CDR3 nucleotides are TGTGCCAGCAGTCGCCAGAACACAGGGAACACTGAAGCTTTCCTT. Translating gives CASSRQNTGNTEAFL.

Many counts were recorded for this clonotype. This rearrangement joins TRBV28 to TRBJ1-5; D not resolved. Looked up from germline, CDR1 is MDHEN and CDR2 is SYDVKM. Trimming pared 6 bases from V and 6 bases from J, leaving 6 bases between. The CDR3 has 11 amino acids. The CDR3: CASRGSQPQHF. The DNA for the CDR3 is TGTGCCAGCAGGGGTTCTCAGCCCCAGCATTTT.

The chain recombines TRBV14 with TRBJ2-3, with 10 bases matching TRBD1. Looked up from germline, CDR1 is SGHDN and CDR2 is FVKESK. The CDR3 extends over 17 amino acids. V shed 5 bases, J shed 4 bases, and the junction held 12 bases outside the gene matches. This CDR3 reads CASSNRDRGTFSDTQYF. The CDR3 DNA follows: TGTGCCAGCAGCAACCGGGACAGGGGAACCTTCTCAGATACGCAGTATTTT.

This clonotype was recorded many times. The DNA for the CDR3 is TGTGCCAGCAGCTTTGAAGGGGTGAACACTGAAGCTTTCTTT. Protein sequence: CASSFEGVNTEAFF. V usage is TRBV7-9 and J usage is TRBJ1-1; possible D gene TRBD1, 5 bases. Deletions cut 3 bases from V and 0 bases from J, with 8 bases between. The CDR3 covers 14 residues. Germline CDR1 SEHNR, CDR2 FQNEAQ (reference sequence). The variable domain in full, with the rest retrieved from reference TRBV7-9 and TRBJ1-1, is DTGVSQNPRHKITKRGQNVTFRCDPISEHNRLYWYRQTLGQGPEFLTYFQNEAQLEKSRLLSDRFSAERPKGSFSTLEIQRTEQGDSAMYLCASSFEGVNTEAFFGQGTRLTVV.